These 25 T cell receptor beta chains came from one sample sequenced in a study of human CD8 memory T cell subsets. The term TPEX covered CCR7+ PD-1+ TIGIT+ early memory CD8+ T cells that had exhausted-like traits. The TCR beta sequencing libraries came from UMI-labeled 5' RACE. TCRdb reprocessed the 5' RACE reads and stores each CDR3 protein as one record, lacking DNA. This sample contains about 6,700 distinct CDR3 sequences. The sequenced sample consisted of CD8+ T cells from PBMCs. These receptors came from a human donor in good health.

The chain combines TRBV12-3 or TRBV12-4 with TRBJ2-1. This CDR3 is 14 amino acids long. This chain's CDR3 is CASSSGTPYNEQFF.

This rearrangement joins TRBV4-2 to TRBJ2-2; TCRdb's D gene call, TRBD1, goes unchecked for lack of DNA. Germline-derived CDR1 and CDR2 are LGHNA and YNFKEQ. This CDR3 spans 16 amino acids. The CDR3: CASSQEQASNTGELFF.

This sequence joins TRBV12-5 and TRBJ2-1; with no DNA, the TCRdb D assignment of TRBD2 cannot be verified. CDR3 length: 14 amino acids. The germline V gene encodes CDR1 LGHNT and CDR2 FRNRAP. CDR3 loop: CASHWASGADEQFF. The complete variable domain, with remaining parts taken from reference TRBV12-5 and TRBJ2-1, reads DARVTQTPRHKVTEMGQEVTMRCQPILGHNTVFWYRQTMMQGLELLAYFRNRAPLDDSGMPKDRFSAEMPDATLATLKIQPSEPRDSAVYFCASHWASGADEQFFGPGTRLTVL.

This chain connects TRBV7-9 to TRBJ2-7. The CDR3 is made up of 12 amino acids. Germline V CDR1 and CDR2: SEHNR, FQNEAQ (reference sequence). The CDR3 protein is CASSLFGNEQYF.

Measured by frequency, this clonotype is medium-sized (0.01 to 0.1%). The rearrangement joins TRBV2 to TRBJ2-7. The CDR3 totals 11 residues. Germline CDR1 reads SNHLY; CDR2 reads FYNNEI. This CDR3 reads CASGSSYEQYF.

This chain uses TRBV28 with TRBJ2-2; TCRdb picks TRBD1, but there is no DNA to check that call. The V gene's germline CDR1 is MDHEN and CDR2 SYDVKM. The CDR3 covers 16 residues. The CDR3 loop is CASSLLGTMNTGELFF.

The chain combines TRBV24-1 with TRBJ2-1; TCRdb selects TRBD2, and the lack of DNA leaves this call unchecked. The germline V gene has CDR1 KGHDR and CDR2 SFDVKD. This CDR3 is 17 amino acids long. CDR3: CATSDFGGGPSYNEQFF.

The genes are TRBV15 and TRBJ1-5. CDR3 length equals 15 residues. Germline V gives CDR1 LNHNV, CDR2 YYDKDF (reference sequence). CDR3 residues: CATSRDLGTHQPQHF.

This chain connects TRBV6-1 to TRBJ1-3. CDR1 and CDR2 (germline): MNHNS, SASEGT. This CDR3 region has 16 residues. CDR3 residues: CASSSPQRYSGNTIYF.

The chain employs TRBV4-3 and TRBJ2-4. The germline gives CDR1 LGHNA, CDR2 YSLEER. This CDR3 has 16 amino acids. CDR3 sequence: CASSQDRVLAENIQYF.

This clonotype shows up as medium-sized by frequency. The V call is TRBV29-1, the J call TRBJ2-7; no DNA is available, so the TRBD2 call from TCRdb remains unchecked. The CDR3 is 14 residues long. Germline CDR1 SQVTM, CDR2 ANQGSEA. The CDR3 here is CSVLGLQSSYEQYF.

The chain combines TRBV20-1 with TRBJ2-7; the D gene TCRdb calls, TRBD1, cannot be checked with no DNA. The CDR3 spans 18 residues. Germline V gives CDR1 DFQATT, CDR2 SNEGSKA (reference sequence). CDR3 region: CSARDRSRQGVYWYEQYF.

The rearrangement joins TRBV19 to TRBJ1-5. The CDR3 has 21 amino acids. Germline CDR1 LNHDA, CDR2 SQIVND (reference sequence). The CDR3 spells CASSFSPGRTPGPSSNQPQHF.

V is TRBV7-8 and J is TRBJ2-3; TCRdb designates TRBD1, a call that cannot be tested without DNA. CDR1 is SGHVS and CDR2 is FQNEAQ in the germline V gene. There are 17 residues in the CDR3. The chain's CDR3 is CASSLELGRGRKDTQYF.

The rearrangement joins TRBV4-1 to TRBJ2-7. This CDR3 has 15 amino acids. Germline values: CDR1 MGHRA, CDR2 YSYEKL. CDR3 residues: CASSQERWGSYEQYF.

The chain joins TRBV5-1 to TRBJ2-3; TCRdb designates TRBD2, a call that cannot be tested without DNA. The CDR3 totals 14 residues. CDR1 and CDR2 from the germline V gene are SGHRS and YFSETQ. The CDR3 spells CASSFGGDTDTQYF.

The V and J genes are TRBV15 and TRBJ1-5. The CDR3 covers 12 residues. Germline V lookup: CDR1 LNHNV, CDR2 YYDKDF (reference sequence). The CDR3 is CATSGSNQPQHF.

V is TRBV27 and J is TRBJ2-3; the D call of TRBD1 rests on TCRdb alone, since no DNA is present to check it. The length of the CDR3 is 14 residues. Germline V gives CDR1 MNHEY, CDR2 SMNVEV (reference sequence). CDR3: CASSLTPDPDTQYF.

This clonotype counts as medium-sized by frequency. This CDR3 reads CASSWGQSNQPQHF. The chain employs TRBV28 and TRBJ1-5; the D call of TRBD1 rests on TCRdb alone, since no DNA is present to check it. Germline values: CDR1 MDHEN, CDR2 SYDVKM. This CDR3 spans 14 amino acids.

V is TRBV10-1 and J is TRBJ2-3; TCRdb gives TRBD2 as the D gene, but with no DNA this cannot be confirmed. This CDR3 is built from 14 residues. Germline CDR1 is WNHNN and CDR2 is SYGVQD (reference sequence). CDR3 sequence reads: CASNGGRRPDTQYF.

V is TRBV6-2 or TRBV6-3 and J is TRBJ2-1; TCRdb's D call, TRBD1, is unchecked because there is no DNA. The germline V gene encodes CDR1 MNHEY and CDR2 SVGEGT. The CDR3 consists of 13 residues. The CDR3 loop is CASSRDNYNEQFF.

The CDR3 reads CASSQGLAGIYEQFF. The chain couples TRBV4-2 to TRBJ2-1; there is no DNA to check the TCRdb D call of TRBD2. Germline CDR1 and CDR2: LGHNA and YNFKEQ. The CDR3 consists of 15 residues.

This sequence joins TRBV7-2 and TRBJ2-1; lacking DNA, the TRBD2 call made by TCRdb goes unchecked. Per the germline V gene, CDR1 is SGHTA and CDR2 is FQGNSA. CDR3 length: 14 residues. This CDR3 is CASSSYGSGNEQFF.

According to its frequency, this clonotype is medium-sized. The V call is TRBV6-6, the J call TRBJ2-5. CDR1 is MNHNY, CDR2 SVGAGI, per germline (reference sequence). CDR3 length: 13 residues. CDR3 protein: CASSYLGVETQYF.

This chain uses TRBV6-1 with TRBJ2-2; checking the TCRdb D call of TRBD1 is not possible without DNA. Germline V gene data show CDR1 as MNHNS and CDR2 as SASEGT. CDR3 length: 15 amino acids. The CDR3 protein is CASSPDREWTGELFF.